This T cell receptor (beta chain) was sequenced for a study of blood T cell repertoires in COVID-19. Germline loops: CDR1 SGHTA, CDR2 FQGNSA. The ends lost 2 bases at V and 4 bases at J; junction bases unmatched: 9. The CDR3 is made up of 16 amino acids. Authors' methods: Estimation of nucleated cell counts was performed using reference gene primer amplification. Assay: immunoSEQ multiplex PCR; the TCRdb copy retains only in-frame clones and omits some. The DNA gave D and trimming, while V, J and clone size come from that table. The sample has 270,000 or so clones, 80% to 85% seen once; the top ten hold just under 3%.

The chain links TRBV7-2 to TRBJ2-3, with 7 nucleotides matching TRBD2. The origin of this receptor is a woman in her fifties or sixties with active or convalescent COVID-19. Sequencing input: peripheral blood. The CDR3 DNA reads TGTGCCAGCAGCTTATCCCCAGCGGGGCCCCCAGATACGCAGTATTTT. As protein: CASSLSPAGPPDTQYF.